This TCR beta chain was recorded in a study of blood T cell repertoires in COVID-19. Background on the study: Whether acute or convalescent, the COVID-19 samples came from the United States, Italy and Spain. T cells, B-cell-depleted T cells, or PBMCs supplied cDNA or gDNA.

The CDR3 sequence is 14 residues long. Germline V lookup: CDR1 LGHNA, CDR2 YNFKEQ. V shed 4 bases, J shed 4 bases, and the junction held 4 bases outside the gene matches. Original analysis: The authors estimated nucleated cell counts from reference gene primer amplification. Assay used: immunoSEQ multiplex PCR; TCRdb lists only in-frame clones, some missing. The V and J calls and clone size come from that table; D and trimming were worked out from the DNA. The sample lists a few hundred thousand clones; around 82% were seen once. The chain is built from TRBV4-2 and TRBJ2-7; 10 nucleotides align to TRBD2. The receptor was derived from a woman aged 18-35 years with acute or convalescent COVID-19. The sample was peripheral blood. CDR3 nucleotide sequence: TGTGCCAGCAGCCCCCCTAGCGGGAGTTACGAGCAGTACTTC. It is translated as CASSPPSGSYEQYF.